This T cell receptor beta chain is drawn from a study of T cell responses to AZD1222 COVID-19 vaccine. The length of the CDR3 is 15 residues. The germline V gene has CDR1 SGHRS and CDR2 YFSETQ. With V trimmed by 0 bases and J by 5 bases, 6 bases remained unmatched. Measured with immunoSEQ multiplex PCR; TCRdb has only the in-frame clones, and not every one. The sample yields some 130,000 clones, about 85% seen once. The sequence derives from an adult in good health. The chain joins TRBV5-1 to TRBJ2-7, with TRBD1 matching over 9 bases. This sample comprised peripheral blood, obtained on day 0 of AZD1222 vaccination. CDR3 bases: TGCGCCAGCAGCTTGGCGACACAGGGGGCCCACGAGCAGTACTTC. Its protein is CASSLATQGAHEQYF. The whole variable domain, filled in from reference TRBV5-1 and TRBJ2-7, reads KAGVTQTPRYLIKTRGQQVTLSCSPISGHRSVSWYQQTPGQGLQFLFEYFSETQRNKGNFPGRFSGRQFSNSRSEMNVSTLELGDSALYLCASSLATQGAHEQYFGPGTRLTVT.